The clone carrying this T cell receptor beta chain was observed a few times. The antigen remains undetermined. This entry belongs to a study of T-cell reconstitution after alpha-beta-depleted transplantation in children. The CDR3 runs to 15 residues. The V gene's germline CDR1 is SGHRS and CDR2 YFSETQ. The ends were cut back, 4 bases at V and 3 bases at J, with 14 bases in the middle. Notes on the study in general: Surviving recipient T cells and thymic progenitors underlay high day-60 TCRbeta diversity in some patients. Several hundred graft clones that had expanded were reportedly the source of alpha-beta T cells about two months after transplant. Among T cells one year after transplant, newly produced cells accounted for most counts and diversity.

Preparing the TCRbeta library involved the use of unique molecular identifiers. TCRdb fed the PCR reads into MiXCR, producing one record per CDR3 protein. This table has hundreds of thousands of distinct CDR3 sequences, under 15% appearing once. The genes are TRBV5-1 and TRBJ1-5, with D possibly being TRBD1 (5 bases). This material consisted of PBMCs, taken before TCRalphabeta/CD19-depleted stem cell transplant. This TCR derives from a girl aged 2 to 9 with congenital amegakaryocytic thrombocytopenia, due to receive a stem cell transplant. The CDR3, as DNA: TGCGCCAGCAGCACTCCACAGACAGACAATCAGCCCCAGCATTTT. Translated, it gives CASSTPQTDNQPQHF. Complete variable domain (other parts from reference TRBV5-1 and TRBJ1-5): KAGVTQTPRYLIKTRGQQVTLSCSPISGHRSVSWYQQTPGQGLQFLFEYFSETQRNKGNFPGRFSGRQFSNSRSEMNVSTLELGDSALYLCASSTPQTDNQPQHFGDGTRLSIL.